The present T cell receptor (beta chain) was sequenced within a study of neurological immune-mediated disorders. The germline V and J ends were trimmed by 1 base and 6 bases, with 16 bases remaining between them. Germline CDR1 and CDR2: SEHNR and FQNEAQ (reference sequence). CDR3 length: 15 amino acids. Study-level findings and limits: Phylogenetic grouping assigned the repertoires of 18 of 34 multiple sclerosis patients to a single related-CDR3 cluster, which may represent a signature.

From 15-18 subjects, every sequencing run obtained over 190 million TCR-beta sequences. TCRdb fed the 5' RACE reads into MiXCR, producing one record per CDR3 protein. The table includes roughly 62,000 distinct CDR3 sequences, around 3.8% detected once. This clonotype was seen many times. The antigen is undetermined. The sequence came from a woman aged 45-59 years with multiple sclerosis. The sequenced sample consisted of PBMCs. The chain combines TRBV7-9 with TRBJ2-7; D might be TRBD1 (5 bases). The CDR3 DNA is TGTGCCAGCAGCTTAGGGGCAGGGCGCGCGATCGAGCAGTACTTC. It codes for CASSLGAGRAIEQYF.